The 16 T cell receptor beta chains listed next were all sequenced from one sample in a study of Tregs in tolerant kidney transplant recipients. Assay used: immunoSEQ multiplex PCR; TCRdb lists only in-frame clones, some missing. Among under 85,000 clones listed, approximately 88% were seen once. This specimen consisted of CD4+ T cells from blood, obtained before the transplant. These receptors came from a human donor who received a combined kidney and bone marrow transplant.

This sequence joins TRBV7-3 and TRBJ2-7; 11 positions agree with TRBD2. Trimming took 3 bases from V and 0 from J; bases not matched to a gene: 1. Per germline, CDR1 SGHTA and CDR2 FQGTGA. CDR3 size: 15 residues. CDR3 loop: CASSLGTSGSYEQYF. DNA for the CDR3: TGTGCCAGCAGCTTGGGGACTAGCGGCTCCTACGAGCAGTACTTC.

The CDR3 protein is CASSANPDRPYGYTF. For the CDR3, the DNA is TGTGCCAGCAGCGCGAACCCCGACAGGCCCTATGGCTACACCTTC. The rearrangement uses TRBV28 and TRBJ1-2; D possibly corresponds to TRBD1 (6 bases). The CDR3 is 15 residues long. The germline CDR1 and CDR2 sequences are MDHEN and SYDVKM. V was cut by 6 bases and J by 4 bases, with 18 bases left in between.

This chain links TRBV6-6 with TRBJ1-1, with D unresolved. Germline CDR1 and CDR2: MNHNY and SVGAGI (reference sequence). This CDR3 has 15 amino acids. The V gene lost 6 bases and the J gene lost 0 bases, with 14 bases spanning the gap. CDR3 region: CASSASGKMNTEAFF. The DNA of the CDR3 is TGTGCCAGCAGCGCCTCGGGAAAAATGAACACTGAAGCTTTCTTT.

This clone has only a few counts. The chain combines TRBV29-1 with TRBJ2-3; no reliable D call. Germline V gene lookup returns CDR1 SQVTM and CDR2 ANQGSEA. The CDR3 is 9 residues long. Trimming shortened V by 6 bases and J by 6 bases, and 4 bases separated the two germline ends. DNA of the CDR3: TGCAGCGTAGCGGATACGCAGTATTTT. Protein sequence: CSVADTQYF.

The chain carries TRBV5-1 and TRBJ2-3, with D perhaps TRBD1 (5 bases). The CDR3 has 15 amino acids. The germline CDR1 and CDR2 sequences are SGHRS and YFSETQ. V was cut by 0 bases and J by 5 bases, with 13 bases left in between. Here the CDR3 DNA reads TGCGCCAGCAGCTTGGAGGGGCGGCAGGGAGATACGCAGTATTTT. Translated, it gives CASSLEGRQGDTQYF.

The J gene is TRBJ2-5, the V gene TRBV7-2; D not certain. The CDR3 extends over 15 amino acids. V was clipped by 7 bases and J by 5 bases, with 20 bases between them. The germline gives CDR1 SGHTA, CDR2 FQGNSA. CDR3 in amino acids: CASTLNGGVGETQYF. In nucleotides, the CDR3 is TGTGCCAGCACCCTGAATGGCGGAGTTGGTGAGACCCAGTACTTC. Full variable domain (missing parts from reference TRBV7-2 and TRBJ2-5): GAGVSQSPSNKVTEKGKDVELRCDPISGHTALYWYRQSLGQGLEFLIYFQGNSAPDKSGLPSDRFSAERTGGSVSTLTIQRTQQEDSAVYLCASTLNGGVGETQYFGPGTRLLVL.

The genes are TRBV7-6 and TRBJ2-5, with 8 positions matching TRBD1. CDR1 is SGHVS, CDR2 FNYEAQ, per germline. The CDR3 covers 17 residues. V was pared by 2 bases and J by 4 bases, with 12 bases of the junction left unmatched. The CDR3 nucleotides are TGTGCCAGCAGCTTACGTCCGAGGACAGGGACGGGAGAGACCCAGTACTTC. It encodes CASSLRPRTGTGETQYF.

In DNA, the CDR3 is TGTGCCAGCAGCTTCCAGGGGTCTATTAGCAATCAGCCCCAGCATTTT. Protein: CASSFQGSISNQPQHF. The V call is TRBV7-2, the J call TRBJ1-5; D is perhaps TRBD1 (6 bases). Deletions cut 3 bases from V and 0 bases from J, with 12 bases between. Per germline, CDR1 SGHTA and CDR2 FQGNSA. CDR3 length equals 16 residues.

The chain recombines TRBV10-3 with TRBJ1-1, with TRBD1 matching 8 bases. Germline assignment: CDR1 ENHRY and CDR2 SYGVKD. The CDR3 sequence is 15 residues long. J gave up 4 bases and V 6 bases, and 10 bases lay outside the gene matches. CDR3 in amino acids: CAISTSTGGFTEAFF. The CDR3 region has the DNA TGTGCCATCAGCACCAGTACAGGGGGTTTCACTGAAGCTTTCTTT.

The chain joins TRBV29-1 to TRBJ1-2; the D gene is possibly TRBD1 (5 bases). Germline assignment: CDR1 SQVTM and CDR2 ANQGSEA. Trimming left V 3 bases short and J 1 base short, with 9 bases between. The CDR3 has 13 residues. In nucleotides, the CDR3 is TGCAGCGTTGATCGGGGGTTTAACTATGGCTACACCTTC. This translates into CSVDRGFNYGYTF.

This clone has a handful of counts. This chain links TRBV30 with TRBJ2-7, with a possible D match to TRBD2 (6 bases). V was shortened by 3 bases and J by 6 bases, with 12 bases between the two germline ends. The CDR3 runs to 12 residues. The germline V gene encodes CDR1 GTSNPN and CDR2 SVGIG (reference sequence). The CDR3 here is CAWSGSFSEQYF. CDR3 sequence (DNA): TGTGCCTGGAGCGGGAGTTTTAGCGAGCAGTACTTC.

This chain connects TRBV28 to TRBJ2-1, with D uncertain. Per germline, CDR1 MDHEN and CDR2 SYDVKM. The CDR3 is 11 amino acids. Trimming removed 5 bases at V and 4 bases at J, with 3 bases between. The CDR3 DNA follows: TGTGCCAGCAGTCATTACAATGAGCAGTTCTTC. Its protein is CASSHYNEQFF.

This chain connects TRBV28 to TRBJ1-4, with TRBD1 as a possible D gene (5 bases). The CDR3 spans 15 residues. Germline-derived CDR1 and CDR2 are MDHEN and SYDVKM. The V gene lost 7 bases and the J gene lost 6 bases, with 18 bases spanning the gap. This chain's CDR3 is CASTPGGVGDEKLFF. The DNA for the CDR3 is TGTGCCAGCACTCCTGGGGGGGTTGGCGATGAAAAACTGTTTTTT. Together with reference TRBV28 and TRBJ1-4, the CDR3 gives the full variable domain: DVKVTQSSRYLVKRTGEKVFLECVQDMDHENMFWYRQDPGLGLRLIYFSYDVKMKEKGDIPEGYSVSREKKERFSLILESASTNQTSMYLCASTPGGVGDEKLFFGSGTQLSVL.

The J gene is TRBJ2-5, the V gene TRBV28, with TRBD1 as a possible D gene (6 bases). The CDR3 loop spans 15 amino acids. Trimming took 6 bases from V and 1 from J, leaving 15 bases between them. The germline CDR1 and CDR2 sequences are MDHEN and SYDVKM. CDR3 sequence reads: CASSLPWGLQETQYF. CDR3 in DNA: TGTGCCAGCAGCCTTCCGTGGGGGCTCCAAGAGACCCAGTACTTC.

The genes are TRBV29-1 and TRBJ2-7; TRBD1 matches at 8 bases. The CDR3 consists of 13 residues. With 5 bases clipped from V and 2 bases from J, the junction kept 5 bases outside the gene matches. CDR1 and CDR2 (germline): SQVTM, ANQGSEA. Here the CDR3 reads CSVRRQGTYEQYF. The CDR3 DNA follows: TGCAGCGTTCGGAGACAGGGGACCTACGAGCAGTACTTC.

The chain recombines TRBV5-1 with TRBJ1-1; tentatively, D is TRBD1 (6 bases). The CDR3 is made up of 14 amino acids. V was cut by 4 bases and J by 0 bases, with 10 bases left in between. The germline CDR1 and CDR2 sequences are SGHRS and YFSETQ. CDR3: CASSADSMNTEAFF. DNA of the CDR3: TGCGCCAGCAGCGCGGACAGTATGAACACTGAAGCTTTCTTT.